These 28 T cell receptor beta chains were sequenced from one sample in a study of T cells in women clearing cervical HPV infection (dated by TCRdb to 2017 to 2018). The library came from the immunoSEQ multiplex PCR assay. This is the immuneACCESS table as TCRdb keeps it, with only in-frame sequences that have V and J called. A part of the clones is gone; compared with another copy, unresolved V genes explain less than half, and the rest is unexplained. The sample has under 30,000 clones on record. Around 5.4% of the sample is in the top ten clones. Sequencing input: blood buffy coat. Receptors originate from a woman between 18 and 70 years old with a cervical HPV16 infection that either progressed to CIN3+ or cleared (not recorded which).

About this clone itself: The sequenced fragment ends 3 residues before the CDR3 boundary, so the rest is inferred from the germline J gene. The chain employs TRBV29-1 and TRBJ1-1; 7 bases match TRBD1. Trimming took 8 bases from V and 2 from J; bases not matched to a gene: 8. The CDR3 sequence is 13 residues long. Germline V gene sequence: CDR1 SQVTM, CDR2 ANQGSEA. The covered CDR3 bases are TGCAGCTCACGCAGGGGGTCAAACACTGAA. It is translated as CSSRRGSNTE. Given in full, the CDR3 is CSSRRGSNTEAFF.

Details on this clone: The read terminates 3 residues ahead of where the CDR3 ends, so the germline J gene completes it. The rearrangement joins TRBV18 to TRBJ2-3; D remains unclear. This CDR3 comprises 12 residues. Germline V gene sequence: CDR1 KGHSH, CDR2 LQKENI. CDR3 loop: CASSLIEETQYF. Partial CDR3 DNA: TGTGCCAGCTCACTCATAGAAGAGACG.

Points on this clone: The observed sequence ends 3 residues before the CDR3 terminus, with the missing tail filled in from the germline J gene. V usage is TRBV18 and J usage is TRBJ1-1; TRBD1 agrees at 7 bases. Germline CDR1 and CDR2: KGHSH and LQKENI. J gave up 0 bases and V 8 bases, and 12 bases lay outside the gene matches. The CDR3 length is 16 residues. CDR3 DNA, as far as it was read: TGTGCCAGCACCAGACAGGGACGGGACATGAACACTGAA. This gives the protein CASTRQGRDMNTE. The whole CDR3 protein is CASTRQGRDMNTEAFF. Supplemented by reference TRBV18 and TRBJ1-1, the full variable domain reads NAGVMQNPRHLVRRRGQEARLRCSPMKGHSHVYWYRQLPEEGLKFMVYLQKENIIDESGMPKERFSAEFPKEGPSILRIQQVVRGDSAAYFCASTRQGRDMNTEAFFGQGTRLTVV.

With respect to this clone: The sequence runs out 3 residues before the end of the CDR3; the remainder is reconstructed from the germline J gene. The rearrangement uses TRBV5-1 and TRBJ1-1; no definite D call. V gave up 0 bases and J gave up 1 base, with 10 bases separating them. Germline loops: CDR1 SGHRS, CDR2 YFSETQ. This CDR3 has 15 residues. The CDR3 spells CASSLDRGWNTEAFF. The covered CDR3 bases are TGCGCCAGCAGCTTGGATCGGGGATGGAACACTGAA.

On this clone: Sequencing ends 3 residues short of the CDR3 end; the germline J gene provides the rest. The chain couples TRBV7-9 to TRBJ2-2; 9 bases align to TRBD1. This CDR3 has 15 amino acids. From germline, CDR1 is SEHNR and CDR2 FQNEAQ (reference sequence). CDR3 protein: CASSFGDRVDEKLFF. CDR3 DNA (partial): TGTGCCAGCAGCTTCGGGGACAGGGTAGATGAAAAG. Full variable domain (rest looked up from reference TRBV7-9 and TRBJ2-2): DTGVSQNPRHKITKRGQNVTFRCDPISEHNRLYWYRQTLGQGPEFLTYFQNEAQLEKSRLLSDRFSAERPKGSFSTLEIQRTEQGDSAMYLCASSFGDRVDEKLFFGEGSRLTVL.

CDR3 sequence: CASSDRHVGTEAFF. The DNA read from the CDR3 is TGTGCCAGCAGTGACAGGCACGTAGGGACTGAA. The chain combines TRBV2 with TRBJ1-1; D is unclear. With the read ending 3 residues before the CDR3 end, the germline J gene is used to fill in that end. The V end was cut by 3 bases, the J end by 5 bases, with 13 bases between. The CDR3 consists of 14 residues. Germline V gene data show CDR1 as SNHLY and CDR2 as FYNNEI.

With regard to this clone: Sequencing ends 3 residues short of the CDR3 end; the germline J gene provides the rest. This chain links TRBV7-6 with TRBJ1-1, with 7 bases aligning to TRBD1. Germline V gene lookup returns CDR1 SGHVS and CDR2 FNYEAQ. Unmatched junction bases numbered 3, after V lost 4 bases and J lost 4 bases. This CDR3 region has 13 residues. The CDR3 bases that were read are TGTGCCAGCAGCTCGGGGACAGCCACTGAA. It translates to CASSSGTATE. The complete CDR3 reads CASSSGTATEAFF.

In regard to this clone: The read is 3 residues too short to cover the CDR3 end, so that end is filled in from the germline J gene. V gene TRBV4-1 combines with J gene TRBJ2-3; D perhaps matches TRBD1 (6 bases). The V gene's germline CDR1 is MGHRA and CDR2 YSYEKL. The CDR3 contains 17 residues. The V gene lost 3 bases and the J gene lost 6 bases, with 22 bases spanning the gap. CDR3 DNA, as far as it was read: TGCGCCAGCAGCCAGGCACCGGGACAACTGATATGGGATACG. Translated: CASSQAPGQLIWDT. The complete CDR3 protein is CASSQAPGQLIWDTQYF.

CDR3 bases read: TGTGCCAGCTCTCCGAACTCCTACGAC. It is translated as CASSPNSYD. The full CDR3 protein reads CASSPNSYDYTF. V usage is TRBV18 and J usage is TRBJ1-2; D is uncertain. The CDR3 end falls 3 residues outside the read, so it is completed with the germline J gene. The CDR3 consists of 12 residues. Looked up from germline, CDR1 is KGHSH and CDR2 is LQKENI.

With respect to this clone: Sequencing ends 3 residues short of the CDR3 end; the germline J gene provides the rest. The chain employs TRBV30 and TRBJ2-7; the match to TRBD1 covers 9 bases. The CDR3 is made up of 14 amino acids. V was clipped by 2 bases and J by 5 bases; unmatched bases: 7. CDR1 and CDR2 from the germline V gene are GTSNPN and SVGIG (reference sequence). The CDR3 here is CAWSIGQGINEQYF. Incomplete CDR3 DNA: TGTGCCTGGAGTATAGGACAGGGGATCAACGAG.

Turning to this clone: The read gets to within 3 residues of the CDR3 end, and the germline J gene fills in the rest. V is TRBV7-6 and J is TRBJ1-2; a possible D gene is TRBD1 (5 bases). CDR3 length equals 15 residues. The germline CDR1 and CDR2 sequences are SGHVS and FNYEAQ. CDR3 loop: CASTRLAGGSYDYTF. CDR3 DNA, as far as it was read: TGTGCCAGCACCAGACTAGCGGGGGGTTCCTACGAC.

As to this clone: Read coverage stops 3 residues before the CDR3 terminus; the germline J gene supplies the remainder. The chain carries TRBV10-3 and TRBJ2-7; TRBD2 aligns across 8 bases. V lost 6 bases to trimming and J lost 6 bases; unmatched junction nucleotides: 13. The CDR3 is 15 amino acids. The germline V gene encodes CDR1 ENHRY and CDR2 SYGVKD. CDR3 DNA (partial): TGTGCCATCAGGGCTAGGGGCGGGGGGTTAACCGAG. Protein sequence: CAIRARGGGLTE. The whole CDR3 reads CAIRARGGGLTEQYF.

To note about this clone: The CDR3 end lies 3 residues beyond the end of the read and is filled in from the germline J gene. This rearrangement joins TRBV5-4 to TRBJ2-3, with a weak D call TRBD1 (5 bases). The CDR3 extends over 16 amino acids. The germline CDR1 and CDR2 sequences are SGHNT and YYREEE (reference sequence). V lost 0 bases and J 0 bases, leaving 11 bases between the germline ends. The CDR3 bases that were read are TGTGCCAGCAGCTTGGGTACAGGATCTAGCACAGATACG. Translating gives CASSLGTGSSTDT. In full, the CDR3 is CASSLGTGSSTDTQYF.

Note on this clone: Read coverage stops 3 residues before the CDR3 terminus; the germline J gene supplies the remainder. V is TRBV7-8 and J is TRBJ2-5; D unclear. CDR1 and CDR2 (germline): SGHVS, FQNEAQ. CDR3 length: 15 amino acids. V lost 2 bases and J 4 bases, leaving 14 bases between the germline ends. The CDR3 reads CASSLPPIPRETQYF. CDR3 bases read: TGTGCCAGCAGCTTACCGCCTATACCAAGAGAGACC.

With respect to this clone: Sequencing ends 3 residues short of the CDR3 end; the germline J gene provides the rest. The chain recombines TRBV7-3 with TRBJ1-4, with a tentative D call TRBD1 (5 bases). This CDR3 has 17 residues. CDR1 is SGHTA and CDR2 is FQGTGA in the germline V gene. CDR3 protein: CASSLEWSSSGANVLFF. CDR3 DNA, as far as it was read: TGTGCCAGCAGCTTAGAATGGTCCTCCTCTGGGGCCAACGTA.

As concerns this clone: The read terminates 3 residues ahead of where the CDR3 ends, so the germline J gene completes it. The V and J genes are TRBV29-1 and TRBJ2-5; D ambiguous. Germline-derived CDR1 and CDR2 are SQVTM and ANQGSEA. Trimming shortened V by 0 bases and J by 5 bases, and 4 bases separated the two germline ends. The CDR3 is 11 residues long. The covered CDR3 bases are TGCAGCGTTGAAGATCTCGAGACC. Amino acid sequence: CSVEDLET. The whole CDR3 reads CSVEDLETQYF.

Note on this clone: The read terminates 3 residues ahead of where the CDR3 ends, so the germline J gene completes it. The chain has TRBV7-3 and TRBJ2-7; 7 bases match TRBD2. V trimming: 1 base; J trimming: 6 bases; junction bases outside the gene matches: 6. Per the germline V gene, CDR1 is SGHTA and CDR2 is FQGTGA. This CDR3 is 14 amino acids long. The covered CDR3 bases are TGTGCCAGCAGCTTAAGGGGGGGTCAGGGCGAG. This gives the protein CASSLRGGQGE. The whole CDR3 sequence is CASSLRGGQGEQYF.

As regards this clone: The read halts 3 residues ahead of the CDR3 end, with the missing end drawn from the germline J gene. This chain joins TRBV28 and TRBJ1-6; D remains ambiguous. CDR1 MDHEN and CDR2 SYDVKM come from the germline V gene. V was cut by 6 bases and J by 5 bases, with 17 bases left in between. The CDR3 totals 16 residues. The CDR3 bases that were read are TGTGCCAGCAGCCCAACACATGGCAGAGATAATTCACCC. Translation gives CASSPTHGRDNSP. The whole CDR3 sequence reads CASSPTHGRDNSPLHF.

Concerning this clone: The read comes to an end 3 residues before the CDR3 does, leaving the germline J gene to fill in the end. This chain connects TRBV6-4 to TRBJ1-2; D is undetermined. The V and J ends lost 2 bases and 4 bases respectively, with 11 bases between them. Germline loops: CDR1 MRHNA, CDR2 SNTAGT. CDR3 length equals 14 residues. The covered CDR3 bases are TGTGCCAGCAGTGACGACCAGGTCGTCTATGGC. Its translation: CASSDDQVVYG. The complete CDR3 protein is CASSDDQVVYGYTF.

CDR3 protein: CASSFSLTGGSEQFF. The CDR3 DNA, read in part, is TGTGCCAGCAGCTTTTCCCTAACAGGGGGCAGTGAG. This chain joins TRBV6-2 or TRBV6-3 and TRBJ2-1; 9 positions agree with TRBD1. Coverage ceases 3 residues before the CDR3 finishes, and the germline J gene fills in the end. CDR3 size: 15 residues. With 6 bases clipped from V and 9 bases from J, the junction kept 12 bases outside the gene matches. CDR1 and CDR2 (germline): MNHEY, SVGEGT.

Notes on this clone: The sequenced fragment ends 3 residues before the CDR3 boundary, so the rest is inferred from the germline J gene. J is TRBJ1-2 and V is TRBV7-9; D is possibly TRBD1 (5 bases). The CDR3 runs to 15 residues. The germline V gene encodes CDR1 SEHNR and CDR2 FQNEAQ (reference sequence). The part of the CDR3 DNA that was read is TGTGCCAGCAGCTTAAGCGGGGCCTACCCAGATACC. Translated, it gives CASSLSGAYPDT. The CDR3 reads in full as CASSLSGAYPDTYTF. The entire variable domain, with the rest obtained from reference TRBV7-9 and TRBJ1-2, is as follows: DTGVSQNPRHKITKRGQNVTFRCDPISEHNRLYWYRQTLGQGPEFLTYFQNEAQLEKSRLLSDRFSAERPKGSFSTLEIQRTEQGDSAMYLCASSLSGAYPDTYTFGSGTRLTVV.

As to this clone: The read terminates 3 residues before the CDR3 end, so the remaining end is supplied by the germline J gene. This rearrangement joins TRBV5-1 to TRBJ2-7, with 9 nucleotides matching TRBD1. V shed 4 bases, J shed 3 bases, and the junction held 5 bases outside the gene matches. The CDR3 has 14 amino acids. Germline V CDR1 and CDR2: SGHRS, YFSETQ. CDR3 in amino acids: CASSLGGQGYEQYF. The covered CDR3 bases are TGCGCCAGCAGCCTTGGGGGACAGGGCTACGAG.

In regard to this clone: The CDR3 is cut off 3 residues early in the read; its end comes from the germline J gene. This chain uses TRBV19 with TRBJ2-1; D is unclear. Trimming pared 3 bases from V and 4 bases from J, leaving 7 bases between. Germline V CDR1 and CDR2: LNHDA, SQIVND (reference sequence). The length of the CDR3 is 13 residues. The chain's CDR3 is CASSIGSYNEQFF. CDR3 DNA, as far as it was read: TGTGCCAGTAGTATTGGCAGTTACAATGAG.

Concerning this clone: The read ends 3 residues shy of where the CDR3 ends; the end is completed using the germline J gene. The chain recombines TRBV20-1 with TRBJ2-7; 7 bases line up with TRBD2. Germline CDR1 reads DFQATT; CDR2 reads SNEGSKA (reference sequence). The CDR3 is 13 amino acids. The J segment lost 0 bases and the V segment lost 6 bases, leaving 5 bases of the junction unmatched. The CDR3 bases that were read are TGCAGTGCCTTAAGGACTAGCTCCTACGAG. It codes for CSALRTSSYE. From start to end, the CDR3 is CSALRTSSYEQYF.

Comments on this clone: The read ends 3 residues early relative to the CDR3; the germline J gene fills the gap. V usage is TRBV30 and J usage is TRBJ2-3; weak D call: TRBD1 (5 bases). CDR1 and CDR2 (germline): GTSNPN, SVGIG (reference sequence). Trimming shortened V by 5 bases and J by 2 bases, and 14 bases separated the two germline ends. CDR3 length: 14 amino acids. The CDR3 sequence is CAWSRVVSTDTQYF. CDR3 DNA (partial): TGTGCCTGGTCCAGGGTGGTTTCCACAGATACG.

Note on this clone: Read data end 3 residues before the CDR3 end; the end is taken from the germline J gene. The rearrangement uses TRBV19 and TRBJ2-5; D is uncertain. The CDR3 sequence is 13 residues long. The V end lost 1 base, the J end lost 3 bases, and 6 bases lay between the germline ends. CDR1 and CDR2 from the germline V gene are LNHDA and SQIVND (reference sequence). The DNA read from the CDR3 is TGTGCCAGTAGTATAGCGCCTAAAGAGACC. The encoded protein is CASSIAPKET. The full-length CDR3 reads as CASSIAPKETQYF.

Partial CDR3 DNA: TGTGCCAGCAGCCAAGATGGTCCTTCTTCGGCGGTGAACACTGAA. Its protein product is CASSQDGPSSAVNTE. The entire CDR3 sequence reads CASSQDGPSSAVNTEAFF. This rearrangement joins TRBV14 to TRBJ1-1; D unclear. Read data end 3 residues before the CDR3 end; the end is taken from the germline J gene. V lost 0 bases to trimming and J lost 0 bases, with 17 bases between them. Germline V CDR1 and CDR2: SGHDN, FVKESK. The CDR3 extends over 18 amino acids.

Worth noting for this clone: With the read ending 3 residues before the CDR3 end, the germline J gene is used to fill in that end. The chain is built from TRBV10-3 and TRBJ2-3, with 11 bases fitting TRBD1. CDR1 and CDR2 from the germline V gene are ENHRY and SYGVKD. With V trimmed by 0 bases and J by 5 bases, 7 bases remained unmatched. The CDR3 contains 17 residues. The part of the CDR3 DNA that was read is TGTGCCATCAGTGAGTCGATGGGACAGGGGGTGCAAGATACG. This translates into CAISESMGQGVQDT. The CDR3, in full, reads CAISESMGQGVQDTQYF.